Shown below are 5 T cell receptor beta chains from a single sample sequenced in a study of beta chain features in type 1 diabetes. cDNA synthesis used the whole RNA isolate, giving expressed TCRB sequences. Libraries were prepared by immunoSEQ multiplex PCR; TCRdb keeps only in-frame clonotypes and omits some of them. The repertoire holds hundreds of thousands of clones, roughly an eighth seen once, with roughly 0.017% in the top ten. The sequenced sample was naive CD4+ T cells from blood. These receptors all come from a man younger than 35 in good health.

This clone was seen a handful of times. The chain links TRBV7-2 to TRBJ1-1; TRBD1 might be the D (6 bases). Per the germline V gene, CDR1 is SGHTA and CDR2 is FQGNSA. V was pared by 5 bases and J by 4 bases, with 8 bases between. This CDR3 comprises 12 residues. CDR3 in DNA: TGTGCCAGCAGCCAGGGGACCACTGAAGCTTTCTTT. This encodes CASSQGTTEAFF.

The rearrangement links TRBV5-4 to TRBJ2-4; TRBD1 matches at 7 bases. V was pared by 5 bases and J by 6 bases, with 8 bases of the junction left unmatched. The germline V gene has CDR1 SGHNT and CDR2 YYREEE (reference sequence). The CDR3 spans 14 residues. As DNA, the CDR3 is TGTGCCAGCAGTCAAGGGGGCGGAGGAAACATTCAGTACTTC. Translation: CASSQGGGGNIQYF.

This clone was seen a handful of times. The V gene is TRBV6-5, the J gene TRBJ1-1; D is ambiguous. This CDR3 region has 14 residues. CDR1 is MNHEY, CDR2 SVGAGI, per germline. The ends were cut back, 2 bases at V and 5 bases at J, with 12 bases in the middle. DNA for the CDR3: TGTGCCAGCAGTTACGTCGGCCCGGGTACTGAAGCTTTCTTT. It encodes CASSYVGPGTEAFF.

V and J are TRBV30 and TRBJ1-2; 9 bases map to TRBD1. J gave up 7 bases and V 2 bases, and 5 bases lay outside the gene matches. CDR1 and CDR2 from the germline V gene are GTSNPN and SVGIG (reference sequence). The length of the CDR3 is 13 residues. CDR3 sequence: CAWSRDRVAGYTF. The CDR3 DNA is TGTGCCTGGAGTCGGGACAGGGTAGCTGGCTACACCTTC. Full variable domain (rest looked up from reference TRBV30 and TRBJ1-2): SQTIHQWPATLVQPVGSPLSLECTVEGTSNPNLYWYRQAAGRGLQLLFYSVGIGQISSEVPQNLSASRPQDRQFILSSKKLLLSDSGFYLCAWSRDRVAGYTFGSGTRLTVV.

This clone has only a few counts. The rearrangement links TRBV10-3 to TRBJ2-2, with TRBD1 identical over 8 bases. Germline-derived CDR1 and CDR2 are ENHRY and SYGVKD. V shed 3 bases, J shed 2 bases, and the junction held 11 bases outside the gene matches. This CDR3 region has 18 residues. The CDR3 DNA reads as TGTGCCATCAGTGAATCAAGTCAACAGGGGGTAAACACCGGGGAGCTGTTTTTT. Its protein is CAISESSQQGVNTGELFF.